This is a list of T cell receptor beta chains from one sample in a study of T cells in Graves' hyperthyroidism and ophthalmopathy. In TCRdb, the multiplex PCR reads were re-called with MiXCR into one record per CDR3 protein. The sample records hundreds of thousands of distinct CDR3 sequences, 14% being singletons. Sequenced material: blood. The source of these receptors is a woman aged 18-29 years with Graves' hyperthyroidism. Both conserved end residues are part of each CDR3. Each record gives: J gene, V gene, clone size, D gene, CDR3 DNA, CDR3 protein. D genes are given only for firm matches. The listing skips clone size in some rows; elsewhere it reads once, few, many or a size class.

J: TRBJ1-5
V: TRBV3-1
size: many
D: .
DNA: TGTGCCAGCAGCCAAGGTCGTGAGGGGAATCAGCCCCAGCATTTT
CDR3: CASSQGREGNQPQHF

J: TRBJ1-5
V: TRBV19
size: .
D: TRBD1
DNA: TGTGCCAGTAGTGGACAGGATCAGCCCCAGCATTTT
CDR3: CASSGQDQPQHF

J: TRBJ1-4
V: TRBV12-3/TRBV12-4
size: .
D: .
DNA: TGTGCCACCAGAACGTGGAATGAAAAACTGTTTTTT
CDR3: CATRTWNEKLFF

J: TRBJ2-7
V: TRBV18
size: few
D: .
DNA: TGTGCCAGCTCACCACCTTCTCAGGCAGGGTCCTACGAGCAGTACTTC
CDR3: CASSPPSQAGSYEQYF

J: TRBJ1-5
V: TRBV4-1
size: many
D: .
DNA: TGCGCCAGCAGCCAAGTAGGGGGAAATAGCAATCAGCCCCAGCATTTT
CDR3: CASSQVGGNSNQPQHF

J: TRBJ2-2
V: TRBV11-2
size: many
D: .
DNA: TGTGCCAGCAGCTTCCGTAGAAACACCGGGGAGCTGTTTTTT
CDR3: CASSFRRNTGELFF

J: TRBJ2-7
V: TRBV3-1
size: .
D: .
DNA: TGTGCCAGCAGCCTCCCCCTGGGGGGACAATCCTACGAGCAGTACTTC
CDR3: CASSLPLGGQSYEQYF

J: TRBJ2-7
V: TRBV11-2
size: many
D: .
DNA: TGTGCCAGCAGCTTAGAGATCTCCTACGAGCAGTACTTC
CDR3: CASSLEISYEQYF

J: TRBJ2-1
V: TRBV30
size: many
D: .
DNA: TGTGCCTGGAGTGTAGGGGCAGGGCTAGACAATGAGCAGTTCTTC
CDR3: CAWSVGAGLDNEQFF

J: TRBJ2-1
V: TRBV30
size: .
D: .
DNA: TGTGCCTGGAGTTTGGCTAGCCGGAGTGAGCAGTTCTTC
CDR3: CAWSLASRSEQFF

J: TRBJ2-5
V: TRBV9
size: once
D: .
DNA: TGTGCCAGCAGCTTAAGGGGACTGGAACAAGAGACCCAGTACTTC
CDR3: CASSLRGLEQETQYF

J: TRBJ2-7
V: TRBV20-1
size: many
D: TRBD1
DNA: TGCAGTGCTAGAGATACGACAGGGCTTATAAACGAGCAGTACTTC
CDR3: CSARDTTGLINEQYF

J: TRBJ2-7
V: TRBV9
size: once
D: TRBD1
DNA: TGTGCCAGCAGCGTAGGGGGTGGACAGGGTGTCTACGAGCAGTACTTC
CDR3: CASSVGGGQGVYEQYF

J: TRBJ1-1
V: TRBV29-1
size: .
D: .
DNA: TGCAGCGCCCAGGGGAGCCCGGGGGACACTGAAGCTTTCTTT
CDR3: CSAQGSPGDTEAFF

J: TRBJ2-1
V: TRBV11-2
size: many
D: .
DNA: TGTGCCAGCAGCCTCCGGGAGGGGGCCGCAGACAATGAGCAGTTCTTC
CDR3: CASSLREGAADNEQFF

J: TRBJ2-3
V: TRBV11-2
size: once
D: TRBD1
DNA: TGTGCCAGCAGCGGGGACAGGGAGACAGATACGCAGTATTTT
CDR3: CASSGDRETDTQYF

J: TRBJ2-5
V: TRBV18
size: many
D: TRBD1
DNA: TGTGCCAACTCACCAGGACAGGCAGAGACCCAGTACTTC
CDR3: CANSPGQAETQYF

J: TRBJ1-3
V: TRBV18
size: few
D: TRBD1
DNA: TGTGCCAGCTCACCACGGGGACAGGAGCTCAGAGGAAACACCATATATTTT
CDR3: CASSPRGQELRGNTIYF

J: TRBJ2-7
V: TRBV5-1
size: .
D: .
DNA: TGCGCCAGCAGGCCTGGGGTCCGGGGGCCAAGATACGAGCAGTACTTC
CDR3: CASRPGVRGPRYEQYF

J: TRBJ1-1
V: TRBV6-1
size: .
D: .
DNA: TGTGCCAGCAGGGGGGCGGGGCAGAACACTGAAGCTTTCTTT
CDR3: CASRGAGQNTEAFF

J: TRBJ2-3
V: TRBV28
size: .
D: TRBD2
DNA: TGTGCCAGCCGGAGTTTCGTAGCGGGAGGTCCTACAGATACGCAGTATTTT
CDR3: CASRSFVAGGPTDTQYF

J: TRBJ2-7
V: TRBV12-3/TRBV12-4
size: many
D: TRBD1
DNA: TGTGCCAGCACCATTACTCGGGACAGGGCCAACGAGCAGTACTTC
CDR3: CASTITRDRANEQYF

J: TRBJ2-7
V: TRBV15
size: few
D: TRBD1
DNA: TGTGCCACCAGCAGAGATTCGGGCAGGGGGTACGAGCAGTACTTC
CDR3: CATSRDSGRGYEQYF

J: TRBJ2-7
V: TRBV12-3/TRBV12-4
size: .
D: TRBD1
DNA: TGTGCCAGCAGTTTAGGTCGGACAGGGAAGTTTTACGAGCAGTACTTC
CDR3: CASSLGRTGKFYEQYF

J: TRBJ1-2
V: TRBV6-1
size: many
D: .
DNA: TGTGCCAGCAGTGCTTACGGGACACCTGGAAATGGCTACACCTTC
CDR3: CASSAYGTPGNGYTF

J: TRBJ2-2
V: TRBV7-9
size: few
D: TRBD1
DNA: TGTGCCAGCAGCTTACCGTCCCGGACAGGTCCCCGGGAGCTGTTTTTT
CDR3: CASSLPSRTGPRELFF

J: TRBJ2-3
V: TRBV19
size: few
D: TRBD2
DNA: TGTTCCTCGAGGCGAGCGGGAGGAGCGGCAGATACGCAGTATTTT
CDR3: CSSRRAGGAADTQYF

J: TRBJ2-7
V: TRBV3-1
size: many
D: TRBD1
DNA: TGTGCCAGCAGCCCACGGAGGACAGGTCCCCGTCTCGGCGAGCAGTACTTC
CDR3: CASSPRRTGPRLGEQYF